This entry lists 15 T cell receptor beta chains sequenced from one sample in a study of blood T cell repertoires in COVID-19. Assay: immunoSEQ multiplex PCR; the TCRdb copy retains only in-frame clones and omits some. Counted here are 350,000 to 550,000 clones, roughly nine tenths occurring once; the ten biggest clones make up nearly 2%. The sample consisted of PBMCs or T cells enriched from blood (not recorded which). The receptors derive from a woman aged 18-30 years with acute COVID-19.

The DNA for the CDR3 is TGTGCCAGCAGTGACAGGAACTCTGGAAACACCATATATTTT. This gives the protein CASSDRNSGNTIYF. The rearrangement links TRBV28 to TRBJ1-3; TRBD1 is a possible D gene (6 bases). Germline values: CDR1 MDHEN, CDR2 SYDVKM. V lost 5 bases and J 0 bases, leaving 8 bases between the germline ends. The CDR3 covers 14 residues.

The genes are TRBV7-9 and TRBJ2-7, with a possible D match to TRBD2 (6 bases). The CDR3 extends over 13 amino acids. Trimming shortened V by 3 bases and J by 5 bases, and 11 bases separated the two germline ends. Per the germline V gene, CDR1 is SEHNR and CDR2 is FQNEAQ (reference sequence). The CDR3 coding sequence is TGTGCCAGCAGCTTCGGGGGAGTCAACGAGCAGTACTTC. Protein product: CASSFGGVNEQYF.

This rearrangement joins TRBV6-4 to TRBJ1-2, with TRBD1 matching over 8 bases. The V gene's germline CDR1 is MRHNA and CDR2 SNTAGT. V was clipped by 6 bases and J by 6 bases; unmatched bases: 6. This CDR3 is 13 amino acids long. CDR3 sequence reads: CASSGDRGNGYTF. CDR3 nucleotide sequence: TGTGCCAGCAGCGGTGACAGGGGAAATGGCTACACCTTC.

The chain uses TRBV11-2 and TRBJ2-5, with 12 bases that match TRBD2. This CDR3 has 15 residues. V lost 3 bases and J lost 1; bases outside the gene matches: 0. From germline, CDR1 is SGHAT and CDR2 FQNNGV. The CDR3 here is CASSLGLAGQETQYF. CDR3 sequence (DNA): TGTGCCAGCAGCTTGGGACTAGCGGGCCAAGAGACCCAGTACTTC.

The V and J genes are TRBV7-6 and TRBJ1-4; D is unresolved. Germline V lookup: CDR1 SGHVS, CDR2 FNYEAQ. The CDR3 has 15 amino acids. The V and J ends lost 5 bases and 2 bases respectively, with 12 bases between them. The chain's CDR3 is CASSEDMSTNEKLFF. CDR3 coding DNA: TGTGCCAGCAGCGAAGACATGAGCACTAATGAAAAACTGTTTTTT.

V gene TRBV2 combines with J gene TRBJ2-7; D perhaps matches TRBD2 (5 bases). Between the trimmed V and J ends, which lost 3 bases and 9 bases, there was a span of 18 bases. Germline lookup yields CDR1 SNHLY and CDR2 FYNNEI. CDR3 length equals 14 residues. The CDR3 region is CASSDLALASGQYF. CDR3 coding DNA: TGTGCCAGCAGTGACCTCGCCTTAGCGTCAGGGCAGTACTTC.

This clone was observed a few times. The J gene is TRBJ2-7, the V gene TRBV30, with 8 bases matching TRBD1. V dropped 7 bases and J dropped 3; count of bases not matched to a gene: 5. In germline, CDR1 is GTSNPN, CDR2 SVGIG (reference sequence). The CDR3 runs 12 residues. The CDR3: CASQGAIYEQYF. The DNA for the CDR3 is TGTGCCTCGCAGGGGGCGATCTACGAGCAGTACTTC.

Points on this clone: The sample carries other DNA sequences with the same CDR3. The CDR3 DNA follows: TGTGCCACCAGCAGAGCGGGACAGGTTGGCGAGCAGTACTTC. Its protein product is CATSRAGQVGEQYF. This chain links TRBV15 with TRBJ2-7; TRBD1 matches 8 bases. The CDR3 loop spans 14 amino acids. The junction had 5 bases not matched to a gene; V was cut back by 1 base and J by 6 bases. Germline V gene data show CDR1 as LNHNV and CDR2 as YYDKDF (reference sequence).

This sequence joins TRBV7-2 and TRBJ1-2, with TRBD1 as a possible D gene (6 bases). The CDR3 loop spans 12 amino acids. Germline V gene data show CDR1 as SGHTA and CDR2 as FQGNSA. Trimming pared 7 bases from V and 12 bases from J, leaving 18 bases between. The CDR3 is CASTLADSLDTF. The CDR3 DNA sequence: TGTGCCAGCACCTTGGCGGACAGTCTGGACACCTTC.

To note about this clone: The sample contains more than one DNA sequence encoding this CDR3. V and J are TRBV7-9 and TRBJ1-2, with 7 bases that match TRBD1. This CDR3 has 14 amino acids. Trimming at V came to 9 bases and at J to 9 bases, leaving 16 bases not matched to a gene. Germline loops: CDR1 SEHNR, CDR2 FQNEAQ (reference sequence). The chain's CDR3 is CASSLDKGAESYTF. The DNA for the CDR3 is TGTGCCAGTAGCCTAGACAAGGGGGCTGAAAGCTACACCTTC.

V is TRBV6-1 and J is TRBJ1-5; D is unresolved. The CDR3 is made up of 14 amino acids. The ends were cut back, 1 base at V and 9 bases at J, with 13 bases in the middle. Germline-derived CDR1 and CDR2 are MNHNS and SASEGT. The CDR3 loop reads CASSEDLAFLPQHF. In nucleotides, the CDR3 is TGTGCCAGCAGTGAAGATCTGGCATTTCTGCCCCAGCATTTT.

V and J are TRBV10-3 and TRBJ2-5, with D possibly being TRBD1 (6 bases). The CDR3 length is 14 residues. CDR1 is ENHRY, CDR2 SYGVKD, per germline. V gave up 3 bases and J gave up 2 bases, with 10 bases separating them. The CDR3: CAISEGQNQETQYF. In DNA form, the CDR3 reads TGTGCCATCAGTGAAGGACAGAATCAAGAGACCCAGTACTTC.

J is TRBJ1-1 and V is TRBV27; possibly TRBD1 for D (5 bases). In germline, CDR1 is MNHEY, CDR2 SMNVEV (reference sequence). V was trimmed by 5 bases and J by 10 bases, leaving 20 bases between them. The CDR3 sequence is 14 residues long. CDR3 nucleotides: TGTGCCAGCAGTCCACAAAACAGGTGGGGTGTAGCTTTCTTT. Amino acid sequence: CASSPQNRWGVAFF.

The CDR3 loop reads CASSSLGTPNQPQHF. CDR3 bases: TGTGCCAGCAGTTCCCTCGGGACACCCAATCAGCCCCAGCATTTT. This chain joins TRBV6-2 or TRBV6-3 and TRBJ1-5, with D maybe TRBD1 (6 bases). This CDR3 comprises 15 residues. Between the trimmed V and J ends, which lost 4 bases and 3 bases, there was a span of 13 bases. In germline, CDR1 is MNHEY, CDR2 SVGEGT.

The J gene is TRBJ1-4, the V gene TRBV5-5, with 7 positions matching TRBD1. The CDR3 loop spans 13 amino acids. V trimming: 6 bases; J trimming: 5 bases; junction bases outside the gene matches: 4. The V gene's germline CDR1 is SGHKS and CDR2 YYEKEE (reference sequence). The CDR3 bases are TGTGCCAGCACTGACAGGGCCAATGAAAAACTGTTTTTT. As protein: CASTDRANEKLFF.